These 21 T cell receptor beta chains were all obtained from the same sample, sequenced in a study of post-analysis software for immune sequencing data. Findings of the study overall: With TRBV5-6, TRBV5-1 and TRBV20-1 included, 4 to 6 TRBV segments were more frequent in patients than in controls.

The antigens of these receptors remain unknown. Unique molecular identifiers were present in the TCR beta cDNA libraries. TCRdb passed the PCR reads through MiXCR, listing each CDR3 protein once. The top ten clones hold roughly 12% of a sample with hundreds of thousands of distinct CDR3 sequences, less than 45% of them seen once. Sequencing input: blood. All receptors derive from a girl aged 10 to 17 with multiple sclerosis.

CDR3 DNA: TGTGCCAGCAGCCAAGTCCGAGGGCCCTACGAGCAGTACTTC. This sequence encodes CASSQVRGPYEQYF. The rearrangement uses TRBV3-1 and TRBJ2-7; a possible D gene is TRBD2 (5 bases). Germline-derived CDR1 and CDR2 are LGHDT and YNNKEL (reference sequence). Between the trimmed V and J ends, which lost 1 base and 2 bases, there was a span of 9 bases. This CDR3 region has 14 residues.

V gene TRBV27 combines with J gene TRBJ1-1; D gene unclear. V lost 6 bases to trimming and J lost 11 bases, with 13 bases between them. Germline-derived CDR1 and CDR2 are MNHEY and SMNVEV (reference sequence). This CDR3 contains 11 residues. The CDR3 region is CASSPGYRAFF. In DNA, the CDR3 is TGTGCCAGCAGCCCCGGGTATCGGGCTTTCTTT.

The gene calls are TRBV27 and TRBJ1-2; 8 nucleotides line up with TRBD1. CDR1 is MNHEY and CDR2 is SMNVEV in the germline V gene (reference sequence). CDR3 length equals 14 residues. The V and J ends lost 6 bases and 4 bases, in that order; junction bases with no gene match: 7. CDR3 DNA: TGTGCCAGCAGGTTGTCGGACAGGGCCTATGGCTACACCTTC. Protein product: CASRLSDRAYGYTF.

The chain recombines TRBV6-5 with TRBJ1-5, with a weak D call TRBD1 (5 bases). V was pared by 6 bases and J by 7 bases, with 13 bases between. CDR1 MNHEY and CDR2 SVGAGI come from the germline V gene. This CDR3 has 13 residues. The CDR3 sequence is CASSARVGQPQHF. The CDR3 DNA follows: TGTGCCAGCAGCGCCAGGGTAGGCCAGCCCCAGCATTTT.

This clonotype was counted a few times. The rearrangement joins TRBV7-2 to TRBJ2-4, with 10 bases matching TRBD2. The better agreement between TRBJ2-7 and the DNA end casts doubt on the J call. Germline CDR1 and CDR2: SGHTA and FQGNSA. This CDR3 has 14 amino acids. The CDR3 here is CASRRLAGNYEQYF. The CDR3, as DNA: TGTGCCAGCAGACGACTAGCGGGTAACTACGAGCAGTACTTC.

The J gene is TRBJ2-1, the V gene TRBV20-1; 9 nucleotides align to TRBD1. The germline V gene encodes CDR1 DFQATT and CDR2 SNEGSKA (reference sequence). The V gene end was trimmed by 5 bases and the J gene end by 1 base; junction bases not matched to a gene: 6. The CDR3 has 15 amino acids. The CDR3 bases are TGCAGTGCTCAGCCGGGACAGGGATCCTACAATGAGCAGTTCTTC. As protein: CSAQPGQGSYNEQFF.

With respect to this clonotype: A read error may account for a junction end that differs from germline. The chain has TRBV24-1 and TRBJ2-7; D remains ambiguous. There are 12 residues in the CDR3. Germline V gives CDR1 KGHDR, CDR2 SFDVKD. CDR3 DNA sequence: TGTGCCGCCAGTGATTACGGGTACGAGCAGTACTTC. Protein: CAASDYGYEQYF.

The V call is TRBV5-1, the J call TRBJ1-2, with 11 bases aligning to TRBD1. CDR1 SGHRS and CDR2 YFSETQ come from the germline V gene. With 5 bases clipped from V and 4 bases from J, the junction kept 7 bases outside the gene matches. The CDR3 is 15 amino acids. CDR3 DNA: TGCGCCAGCAGTACCGGACAGGGGGCGAGCTATGGCTACACCTTC. Its translation: CASSTGQGASYGYTF.

This sequence joins TRBV15 and TRBJ2-5, with no clear D. The CDR3 has 13 amino acids. V gave up 0 bases and J gave up 5 bases, with 7 bases separating them. Germline CDR1 is LNHNV and CDR2 is YYDKDF (reference sequence). CDR3 residues: CATSRDTRETQYF. The CDR3 region has the DNA TGTGCCACCAGCAGAGATACAAGGGAGACCCAGTACTTC.

This clonotype was seen only a few times. The chain is built from TRBV4-2 and TRBJ2-1; 7 bases line up with TRBD2. This CDR3 is 17 amino acids long. Germline V gene sequence: CDR1 LGHNA, CDR2 YNFKEQ. V shed 0 bases and J 0 bases; nucleotides not matched to a gene: 5. For the CDR3, the DNA is TGTGCCAGCAGCCAAGATAGGCTAGCGGCCTCCTACAATGAGCAGTTCTTC. Residues: CASSQDRLAASYNEQFF.

This clonotype was detected only a few times. The chain is built from TRBV18 and TRBJ2-7; 11 bases line up with TRBD1. Trimming at V came to 3 bases and at J to 3 bases, leaving 10 bases not matched to a gene. Germline assignment: CDR1 KGHSH and CDR2 LQKENI. This CDR3 has 17 amino acids. As DNA, the CDR3 is TGTGCCAGCTCACCTAAAACCGGACAGGGGGCCATCTACGAGCAGTACTTC. This gives the protein CASSPKTGQGAIYEQYF.

The V gene is TRBV11-2, the J gene TRBJ1-1; 7 nucleotides match TRBD1. Per the germline V gene, CDR1 is SGHAT and CDR2 is FQNNGV. The CDR3 covers 15 residues. V dropped 2 bases and J dropped 4; count of bases not matched to a gene: 7. In nucleotides, the CDR3 is TGTGCCAGCAGCTTAAAAGCAGGGGGAAGCACTGAAGCTTTCTTT. Its translation: CASSLKAGGSTEAFF.

This chain connects TRBV20-1 to TRBJ1-5; D call uncertain. The CDR3 sequence is 14 residues long. V was pared by 3 bases and J by 1 base, with 10 bases between. Germline lookup yields CDR1 DFQATT and CDR2 SNEGSKA (reference sequence). The CDR3: CSARGSTSNQPQHF. CDR3 sequence (DNA): TGCAGTGCTAGGGGCAGTACAAGCAATCAGCCCCAGCATTTT.

The chain employs TRBV7-9 and TRBJ2-7; the D gene could be TRBD1 or TRBD2 (5 bases each). Germline V CDR1 and CDR2: SEHNR, FQNEAQ (reference sequence). Trimming took 1 base from V and 2 from J, leaving 9 bases between them. The CDR3 spans 14 residues. The CDR3 DNA follows: TGTGCCAGCAGCTTAGTAGGGGACCCCTACGAGCAGTACTTC. Translated, it gives CASSLVGDPYEQYF. Variable domain in full (rest from reference TRBV7-9 and TRBJ2-7): DTGVSQNPRHKITKRGQNVTFRCDPISEHNRLYWYRQTLGQGPEFLTYFQNEAQLEKSRLLSDRFSAERPKGSFSTLEIQRTEQGDSAMYLCASSLVGDPYEQYFGPGTRLTVT.

The J gene is TRBJ2-1, the V gene TRBV5-1; TRBD2 aligns across 7 bases. Germline CDR1 is SGHRS and CDR2 is YFSETQ. This CDR3 is built from 13 residues. V shed 4 bases, J shed 10 bases, and the junction held 8 bases outside the gene matches. CDR3 amino acids: CASSPAGAGEQFF. The CDR3 DNA sequence: TGCGCCAGCAGCCCGGCGGGAGCAGGAGAGCAGTTCTTC.

This clonotype was counted a few times. The rearrangement uses TRBV12-3 or TRBV12-4 and TRBJ2-6; D perhaps matches TRBD2 (6 bases). V dropped 5 bases and J dropped 1 base, with 12 bases sitting between them. The CDR3 loop spans 16 amino acids. The CDR3 DNA sequence: TGTGCCAGCAGTCGGGGGATGAGGTCTGGGGCCAACGTCCTGACTTTC. Translating it yields CASSRGMRSGANVLTF.

This chain uses TRBV29-1 with TRBJ2-1; 9 bases map to TRBD1. Trimming at V came to 7 bases and at J to 9 bases, leaving 10 bases not matched to a gene. The germline CDR1 and CDR2 sequences are SQVTM and ANQGSEA. The CDR3 contains 13 residues. CDR3 region: CSAGTGLSGEQFF. The CDR3 nucleotides are TGCAGCGCCGGGACAGGGCTATCCGGTGAGCAGTTCTTC.

The chain has TRBV7-8 and TRBJ2-7; TRBD1 matches 10 bases. The DNA end is more similar to TRBJ2-5, so the J call may be wrong. Per the germline V gene, CDR1 is SGHVS and CDR2 is FQNEAQ. The CDR3 extends over 15 amino acids. This chain's CDR3 is CASSLQGQGLETQYF. The CDR3 DNA is TGTGCCAGCAGCTTACAGGGACAGGGGTTAGAGACCCAGTACTTC.

The genes are TRBV5-6 and TRBJ1-4; TRBD1 aligns across 7 bases. Per the germline V gene, CDR1 is SGHDT and CDR2 is YYEEEE. V gave up 2 bases and J gave up 8 bases; unmatched junction bases: 6. This CDR3 region has 14 residues. For the CDR3, the DNA is TGTGCCAGCAGCTTATCCCGACAGGGCGAAAAACTGTTTTTT. It specifies CASSLSRQGEKLFF.

This rearrangement joins TRBV27 to TRBJ2-3; 14 bases match TRBD2. CDR3 size: 18 residues. V lost 6 bases and J lost 5; bases outside the gene matches: 13. In germline, CDR1 is MNHEY, CDR2 SMNVEV (reference sequence). The CDR3 DNA follows: TGTGCCAGCAGCCCTAGGAGACTAGCGGGAGGGTACGGAGATACGCAGTATTTT. This translates into CASSPRRLAGGYGDTQYF.

The V gene is TRBV5-5, the J gene TRBJ2-4; TRBD2 agrees at 12 bases. The CDR3 runs 20 residues. The trim removed 4 bases at V and 1 base at J, leaving 15 bases unmatched. CDR1 SGHKS and CDR2 YYEKEE come from the germline V gene (reference sequence). CDR3 in DNA: TGTGCCAGCAGCCCCGGGCCCTTACCTAGCGGGGGGGTGGCCAAAAACATTCAGTACTTC. This translates into CASSPGPLPSGGVAKNIQYF.